This TCR beta chain originates from a study of low-dose radiotherapy and immunotherapy resistance in tumors. The germline V gene encodes CDR1 MNHGY and CDR2 SAAAGT. The CDR3 runs to 17 residues. V was pared by 5 bases and J by 0 bases, with 19 bases between. Primers used for first-strand cDNA, a TRAV- and TRBV-specific set, covered both alpha and beta chains. The TCRs were subjected to amplification over approximately 18 PCR cycles employing a constant-region primer in conjunction with a V-primer adapter. TCRdb redid the calling of the reads with MiXCR, one entry per CDR3 protein. This table has around 6,700 distinct CDR3 sequences, 70% to 80% appearing once.

The chain carries TRBV6-8 and TRBJ1-1, with a weak D call TRBD1 (5 bases). The TCR was taken from a human donor with advanced metastatic prostate, ovarian, gallbladder or colorectal cancer (not recorded which). This table probably holds off-target reads from a library built for another chain. The CDR3 sequence is CASSEEDIGILNTEAFF. CDR3 coding DNA: TGTGCCAGCAGTGAAGAGGACATAGGGATTCTGAACACTGAAGCTTTCTTT.